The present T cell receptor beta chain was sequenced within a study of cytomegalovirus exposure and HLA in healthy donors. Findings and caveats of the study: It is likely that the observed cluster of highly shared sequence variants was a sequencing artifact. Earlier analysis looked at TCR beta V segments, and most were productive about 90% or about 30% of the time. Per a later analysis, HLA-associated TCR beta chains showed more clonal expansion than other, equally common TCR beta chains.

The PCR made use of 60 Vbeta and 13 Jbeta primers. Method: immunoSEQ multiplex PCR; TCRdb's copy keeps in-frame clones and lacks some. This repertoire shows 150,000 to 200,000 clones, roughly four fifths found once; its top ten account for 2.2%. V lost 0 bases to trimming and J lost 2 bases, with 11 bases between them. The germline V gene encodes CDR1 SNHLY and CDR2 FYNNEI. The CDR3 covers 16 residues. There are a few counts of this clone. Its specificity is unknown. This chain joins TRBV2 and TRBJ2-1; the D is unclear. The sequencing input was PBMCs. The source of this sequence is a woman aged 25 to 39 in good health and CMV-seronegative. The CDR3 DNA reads TGTGCCAGCAGTGAAGCGCTTAGGAGAGCCTACAATGAGCAGTTCTTC. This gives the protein CASSEALRRAYNEQFF. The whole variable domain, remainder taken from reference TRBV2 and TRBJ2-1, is EPEVTQTPSHQVTQMGQEVILRCVPISNHLYFYWYRQILGQKVEFLVSFYNNEISEKSEIFDDQFSVERPDGSNFTLKIRSTKLEDSAMYFCASSEALRRAYNEQFFGPGTRLTVL.